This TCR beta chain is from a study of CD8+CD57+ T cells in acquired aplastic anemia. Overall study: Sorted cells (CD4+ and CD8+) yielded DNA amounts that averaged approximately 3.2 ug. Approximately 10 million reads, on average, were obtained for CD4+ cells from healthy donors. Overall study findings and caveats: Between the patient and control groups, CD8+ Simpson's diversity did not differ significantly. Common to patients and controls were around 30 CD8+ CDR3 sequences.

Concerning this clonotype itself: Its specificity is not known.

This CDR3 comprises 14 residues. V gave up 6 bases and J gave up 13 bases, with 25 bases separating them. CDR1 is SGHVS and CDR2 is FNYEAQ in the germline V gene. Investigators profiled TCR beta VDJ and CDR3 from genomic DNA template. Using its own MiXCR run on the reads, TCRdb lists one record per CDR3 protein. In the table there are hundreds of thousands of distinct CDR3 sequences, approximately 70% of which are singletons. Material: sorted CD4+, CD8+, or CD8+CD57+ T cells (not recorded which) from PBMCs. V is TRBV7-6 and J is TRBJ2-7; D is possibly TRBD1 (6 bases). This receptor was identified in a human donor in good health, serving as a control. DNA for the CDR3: TGTGCCAGCAGGGCAGGGAATTGGGACAATTCACCCTACTTC. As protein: CASRAGNWDNSPYF.